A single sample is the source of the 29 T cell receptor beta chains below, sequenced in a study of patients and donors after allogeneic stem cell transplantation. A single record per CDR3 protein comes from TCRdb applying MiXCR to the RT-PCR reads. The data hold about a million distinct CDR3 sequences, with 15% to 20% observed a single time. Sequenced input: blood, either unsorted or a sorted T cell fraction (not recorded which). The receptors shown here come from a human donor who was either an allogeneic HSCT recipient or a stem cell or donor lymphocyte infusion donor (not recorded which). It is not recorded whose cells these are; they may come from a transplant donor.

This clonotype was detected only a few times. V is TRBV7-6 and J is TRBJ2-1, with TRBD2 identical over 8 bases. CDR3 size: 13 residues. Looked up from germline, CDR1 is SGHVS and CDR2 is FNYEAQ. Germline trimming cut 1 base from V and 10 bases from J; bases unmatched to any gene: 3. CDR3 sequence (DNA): TGTGCCAGCAGCTTAGTTTTAGCGGGAGAGCAGTTCTTC. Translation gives CASSLVLAGEQFF.

The CDR3 nucleotides are TGTGCCAGTAGTATCAGGACAGGCCAAGAGACCCAGTACTTC. Translation: CASSIRTGQETQYF. This chain connects TRBV19 to TRBJ2-5; 7 bases align to TRBD1. With V trimmed by 3 bases and J by 1 base, 2 bases remained unmatched. This CDR3 is 14 amino acids long. From germline, CDR1 is LNHDA and CDR2 SQIVND (reference sequence).

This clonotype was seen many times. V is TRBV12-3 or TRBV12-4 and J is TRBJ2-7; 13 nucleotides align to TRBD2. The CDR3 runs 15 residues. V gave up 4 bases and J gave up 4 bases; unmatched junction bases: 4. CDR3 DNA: TGTGCCAGCAGTTCACTAGCGGGAGGGCCTTACGAGCAGTACTTC. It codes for CASSSLAGGPYEQYF.

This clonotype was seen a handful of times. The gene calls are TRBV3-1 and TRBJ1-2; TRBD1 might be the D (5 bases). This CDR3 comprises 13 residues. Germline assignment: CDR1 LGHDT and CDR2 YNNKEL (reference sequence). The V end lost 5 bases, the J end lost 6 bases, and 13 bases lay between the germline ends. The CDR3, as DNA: TGTGCCAGCAGCTCAACAGGTTTGGATGGCTACACCTTC. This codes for CASSSTGLDGYTF.

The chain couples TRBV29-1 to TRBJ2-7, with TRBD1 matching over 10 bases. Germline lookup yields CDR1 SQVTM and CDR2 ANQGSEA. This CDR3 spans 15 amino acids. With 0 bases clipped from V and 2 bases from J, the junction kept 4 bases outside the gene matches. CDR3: CSVEDGGTGAYEQYF. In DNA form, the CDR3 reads TGCAGCGTTGAAGATGGTGGGACAGGGGCCTACGAGCAGTACTTC.

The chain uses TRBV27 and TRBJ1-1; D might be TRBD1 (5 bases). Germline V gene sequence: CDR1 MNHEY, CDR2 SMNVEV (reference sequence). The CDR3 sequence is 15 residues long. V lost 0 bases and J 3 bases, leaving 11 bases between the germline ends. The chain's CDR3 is CASSLSGEGYTEAFF. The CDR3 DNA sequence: TGTGCCAGCAGTTTATCGGGGGAAGGGTACACTGAAGCTTTCTTT.

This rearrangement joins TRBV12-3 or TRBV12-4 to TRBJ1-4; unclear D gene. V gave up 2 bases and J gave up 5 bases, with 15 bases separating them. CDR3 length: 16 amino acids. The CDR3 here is CASSLIGRARNEKLFF. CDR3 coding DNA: TGTGCCAGCAGTTTAATAGGGCGGGCGCGGAATGAAAAACTGTTTTTT.

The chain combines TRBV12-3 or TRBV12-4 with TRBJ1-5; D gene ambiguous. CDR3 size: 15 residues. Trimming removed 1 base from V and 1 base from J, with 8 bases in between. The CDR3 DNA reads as TGTGCCAGCAGTTTAGGCAGCTGGAGCAATCAGCCCCAGCATTTT. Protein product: CASSLGSWSNQPQHF.

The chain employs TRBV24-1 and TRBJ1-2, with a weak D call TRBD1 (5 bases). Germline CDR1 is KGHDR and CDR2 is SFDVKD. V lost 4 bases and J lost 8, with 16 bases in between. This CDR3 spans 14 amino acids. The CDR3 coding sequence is TGTGCCACCAGTGACCGTACCCAGGGATCGGGCTACACCTTC. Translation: CATSDRTQGSGYTF.

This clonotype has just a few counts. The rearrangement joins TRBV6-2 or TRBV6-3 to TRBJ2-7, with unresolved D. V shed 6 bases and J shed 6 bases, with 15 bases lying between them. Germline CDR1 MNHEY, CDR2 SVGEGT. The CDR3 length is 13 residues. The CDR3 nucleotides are TGTGCCAGCAGCCGATCACTCCAAATCGAGCAGTACTTC. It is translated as CASSRSLQIEQYF.

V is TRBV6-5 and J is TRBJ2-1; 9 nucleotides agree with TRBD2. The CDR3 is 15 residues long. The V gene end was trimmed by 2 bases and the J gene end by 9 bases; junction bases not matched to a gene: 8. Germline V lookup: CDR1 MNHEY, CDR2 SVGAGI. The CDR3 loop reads CASSYSGRLTGEQFF. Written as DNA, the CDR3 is TGTGCCAGCAGTTACAGCGGGAGGCTTACCGGTGAGCAGTTCTTC.

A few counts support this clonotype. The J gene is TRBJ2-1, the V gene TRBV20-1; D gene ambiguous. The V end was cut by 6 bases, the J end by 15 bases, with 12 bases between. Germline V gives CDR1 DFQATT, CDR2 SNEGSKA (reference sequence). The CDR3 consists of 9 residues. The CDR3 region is CSAPDLGFF. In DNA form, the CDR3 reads TGCAGTGCCCCGGATCTGGGGTTCTTC.

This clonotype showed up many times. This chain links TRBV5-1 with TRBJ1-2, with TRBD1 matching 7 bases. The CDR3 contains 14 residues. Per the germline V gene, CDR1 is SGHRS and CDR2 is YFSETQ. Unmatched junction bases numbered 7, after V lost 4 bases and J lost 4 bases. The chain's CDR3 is CASSPKGQSYGYTF. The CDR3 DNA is TGCGCCAGCAGCCCTAAGGGACAGAGCTATGGCTACACCTTC. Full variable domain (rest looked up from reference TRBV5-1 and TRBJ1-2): KAGVTQTPRYLIKTRGQQVTLSCSPISGHRSVSWYQQTPGQGLQFLFEYFSETQRNKGNFPGRFSGRQFSNSRSEMNVSTLELGDSALYLCASSPKGQSYGYTFGSGTRLTVV.

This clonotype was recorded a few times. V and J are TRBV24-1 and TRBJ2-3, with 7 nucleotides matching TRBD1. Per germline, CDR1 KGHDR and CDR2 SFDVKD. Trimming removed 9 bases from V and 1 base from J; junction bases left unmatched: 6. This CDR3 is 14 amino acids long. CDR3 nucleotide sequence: TGTGCCACCGCCGGGACAGAAGGCACAGATACGCAGTATTTT. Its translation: CATAGTEGTDTQYF.

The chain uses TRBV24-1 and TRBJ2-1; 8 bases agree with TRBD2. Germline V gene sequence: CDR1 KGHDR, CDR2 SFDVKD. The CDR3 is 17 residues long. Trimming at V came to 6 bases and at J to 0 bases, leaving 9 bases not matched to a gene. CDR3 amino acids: CATSQYSGMSSYNEQFF. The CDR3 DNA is TGTGCCACCAGTCAATATAGCGGGATGAGCTCCTACAATGAGCAGTTCTTC.

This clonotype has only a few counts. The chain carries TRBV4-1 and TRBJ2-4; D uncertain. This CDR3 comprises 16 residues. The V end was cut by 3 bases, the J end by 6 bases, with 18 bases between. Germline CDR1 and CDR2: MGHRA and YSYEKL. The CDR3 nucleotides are TGCGCCAGCAGCCACACCCGGGCCCCAGCGAGAAACATTCAGTACTTC. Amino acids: CASSHTRAPARNIQYF.

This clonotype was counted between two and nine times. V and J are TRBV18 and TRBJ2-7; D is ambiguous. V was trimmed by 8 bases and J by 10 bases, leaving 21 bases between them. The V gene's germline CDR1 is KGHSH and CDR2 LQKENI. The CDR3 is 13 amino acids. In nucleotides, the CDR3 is TGTGCCAGCACACAGCCTGGCGGAGCGACACAGTACTTC. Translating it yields CASTQPGGATQYF.

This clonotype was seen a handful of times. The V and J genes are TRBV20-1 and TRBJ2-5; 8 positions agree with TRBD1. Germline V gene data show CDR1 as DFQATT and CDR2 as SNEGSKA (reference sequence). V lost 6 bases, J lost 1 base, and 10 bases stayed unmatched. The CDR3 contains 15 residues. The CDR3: CSARGQGEPQETQYF. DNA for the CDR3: TGCAGTGCCCGAGGACAGGGTGAACCCCAAGAGACCCAGTACTTC.

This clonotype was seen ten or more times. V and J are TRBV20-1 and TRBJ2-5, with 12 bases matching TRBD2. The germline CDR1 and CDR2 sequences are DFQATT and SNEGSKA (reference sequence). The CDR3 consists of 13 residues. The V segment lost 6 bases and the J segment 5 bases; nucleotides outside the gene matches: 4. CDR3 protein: CSAGLAGIETQYF. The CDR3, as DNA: TGCAGTGCAGGACTAGCGGGAATCGAGACCCAGTACTTC.

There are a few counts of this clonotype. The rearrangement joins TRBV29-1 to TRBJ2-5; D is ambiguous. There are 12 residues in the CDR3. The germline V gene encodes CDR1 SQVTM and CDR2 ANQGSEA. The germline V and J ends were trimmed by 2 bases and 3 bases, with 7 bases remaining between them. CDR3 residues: CSVEHGEETQYF. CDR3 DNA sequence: TGCAGCGTTGAACATGGGGAAGAGACCCAGTACTTC.

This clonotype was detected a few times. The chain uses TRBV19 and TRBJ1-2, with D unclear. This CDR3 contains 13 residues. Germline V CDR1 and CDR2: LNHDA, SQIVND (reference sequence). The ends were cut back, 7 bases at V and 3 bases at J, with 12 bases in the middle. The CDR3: CASTRVGDYGYTF. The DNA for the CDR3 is TGTGCCAGTACTCGGGTCGGCGACTATGGCTACACCTTC.

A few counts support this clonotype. The CDR3 protein is CASSPSGTGDFLNTEAFF. Written as DNA, the CDR3 is TGTGCCAGCAGCCCCTCCGGGACAGGGGACTTCTTGAACACTGAAGCTTTCTTT. The chain uses TRBV5-4 and TRBJ1-1; TRBD1 matches 10 bases. J gave up 0 bases and V 4 bases, and 12 bases lay outside the gene matches. The CDR3 is made up of 18 amino acids. Germline lookup yields CDR1 SGHNT and CDR2 YYREEE (reference sequence).

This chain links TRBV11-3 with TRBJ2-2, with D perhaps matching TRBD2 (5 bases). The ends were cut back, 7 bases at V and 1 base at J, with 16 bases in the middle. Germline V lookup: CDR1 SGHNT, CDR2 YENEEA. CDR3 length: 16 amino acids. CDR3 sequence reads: CASKPARTLNTGELFF. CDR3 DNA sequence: TGTGCCAGCAAGCCTGCTAGGACTCTGAACACCGGGGAGCTGTTTTTT.

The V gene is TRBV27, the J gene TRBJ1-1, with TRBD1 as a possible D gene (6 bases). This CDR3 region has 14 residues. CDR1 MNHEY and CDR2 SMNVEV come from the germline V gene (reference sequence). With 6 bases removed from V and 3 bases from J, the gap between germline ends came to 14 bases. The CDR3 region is CASRIQGTDTEAFF. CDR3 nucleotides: TGTGCCAGCAGAATACAGGGAACCGACACTGAAGCTTTCTTT.

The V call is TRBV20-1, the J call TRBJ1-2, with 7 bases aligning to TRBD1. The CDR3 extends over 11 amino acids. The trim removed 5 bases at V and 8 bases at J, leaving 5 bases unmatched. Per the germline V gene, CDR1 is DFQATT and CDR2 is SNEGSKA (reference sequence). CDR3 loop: CSAPRTGGYTF. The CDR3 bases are TGCAGTGCTCCCAGGACAGGAGGCTACACCTTC.

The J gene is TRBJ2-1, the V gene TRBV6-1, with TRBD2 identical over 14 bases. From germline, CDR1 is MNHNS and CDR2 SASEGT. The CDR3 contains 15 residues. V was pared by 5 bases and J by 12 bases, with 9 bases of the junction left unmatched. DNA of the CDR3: TGTGCCAGCAGTCGACGACTAGCGGGAGGGCCTATGCAGTTCTTC. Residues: CASSRRLAGGPMQFF.

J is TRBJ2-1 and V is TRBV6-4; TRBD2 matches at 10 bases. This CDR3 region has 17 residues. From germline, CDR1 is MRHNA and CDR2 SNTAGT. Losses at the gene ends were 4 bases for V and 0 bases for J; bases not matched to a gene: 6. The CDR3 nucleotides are TGTGCCAGCAGTGCTGGAGCGGGGGGGCCCTCCTACAATGAGCAGTTCTTC. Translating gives CASSAGAGGPSYNEQFF.

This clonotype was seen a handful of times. DNA for the CDR3: TGTGCCAGCAGTTCCGACGGGTTAGCTAACTATGGCTACACCTTC. It codes for CASSSDGLANYGYTF. This rearrangement joins TRBV6-5 to TRBJ1-2; D is unclear. V lost 4 bases and J lost 0, with 12 bases in between. This CDR3 comprises 15 residues. CDR1 is MNHEY and CDR2 is SVGAGI in the germline V gene.

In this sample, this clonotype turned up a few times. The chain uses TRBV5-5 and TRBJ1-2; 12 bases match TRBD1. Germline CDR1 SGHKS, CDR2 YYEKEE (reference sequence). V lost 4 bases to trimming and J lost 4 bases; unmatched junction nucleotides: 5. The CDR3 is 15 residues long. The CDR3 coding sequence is TGTGCCAGCAGCCCGGGACAGGGGGCAGCCTATGGCTACACCTTC. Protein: CASSPGQGAAYGYTF.